Listed here are 18 T cell receptor beta chains from one sample, sequenced in a study of blood T cell repertoires in COVID-19. The protocol was immunoSEQ multiplex PCR, while the TCRdb copy is restricted to in-frame clones and leaves out a portion. The sample includes a few hundred thousand clones, roughly 91% of them seen just once. Sequenced input: peripheral blood. The receptor source for this set is a man aged 25-40 years with acute or convalescent COVID-19.

This chain connects TRBV5-1 to TRBJ1-3; TRBD1 matches 7 bases. With 3 bases clipped from V and 0 bases from J, the junction kept 3 bases outside the gene matches. Germline V CDR1 and CDR2: SGHRS, YFSETQ. This CDR3 comprises 15 residues. The CDR3 DNA sequence: TGCGCCAGCAGCTACGGGGACAGCTCTGGAAACACCATATATTTT. It translates to CASSYGDSSGNTIYF.

The chain links TRBV7-8 to TRBJ2-7; 11 nucleotides align to TRBD2. Germline lookup yields CDR1 SGHVS and CDR2 FQNEAQ. The V segment lost 8 bases and the J segment 4 bases; nucleotides outside the gene matches: 7. The CDR3 is 14 residues long. The chain's CDR3 is CASSLAGGGYEQYF. The CDR3 nucleotides read TGTGCCAGCTCTCTAGCGGGGGGAGGGTACGAGCAGTACTTC.

This chain uses TRBV27 with TRBJ1-5; unclear D gene. Trimming shortened V by 3 bases and J by 4 bases, and 16 bases separated the two germline ends. The CDR3 is made up of 16 amino acids. Germline loops: CDR1 MNHEY, CDR2 SMNVEV (reference sequence). The CDR3 sequence: CASSFRGKNRNQPQHF. The CDR3 DNA reads TGTGCCAGCAGTTTTCGGGGAAAGAACCGAAATCAGCCCCAGCATTTT.

The V call is TRBV13, the J call TRBJ2-3; 10 nucleotides agree with TRBD2. Losses at the gene ends were 1 base for V and 5 bases for J; bases not matched to a gene: 6. The CDR3 extends over 16 amino acids. CDR1 and CDR2 (germline): PRHDT, FYEKMQ (reference sequence). The CDR3: CASSLESGGAGDTQYF. CDR3 coding DNA: TGTGCCAGCAGCTTAGAAAGCGGGGGGGCCGGAGATACGCAGTATTTT.

The CDR3 protein is CASSDRTGGGNQPQHF. In DNA form, the CDR3 reads TGTGCCAGCAGTGACAGGACAGGCGGTGGCAATCAGCCCCAGCATTTT. The chain couples TRBV2 to TRBJ1-5, with 7 nucleotides matching TRBD1. This CDR3 is 16 amino acids long. V lost 3 bases and J lost 2; bases outside the gene matches: 7. Germline CDR1 and CDR2: SNHLY and FYNNEI.

This sequence joins TRBV18 and TRBJ1-5; 8 nucleotides match TRBD1. Germline V gives CDR1 KGHSH, CDR2 LQKENI. The CDR3 sequence is 17 residues long. V gave up 2 bases and J gave up 0 bases; unmatched junction bases: 6. CDR3 protein: CASSPGVGQASNQPQHF. CDR3 nucleotide sequence: TGTGCCAGCTCACCAGGGGTGGGACAGGCTAGCAATCAGCCCCAGCATTTT.

This clone was found a few times. The gene calls are TRBV5-5 and TRBJ1-4; 7 nucleotides agree with TRBD1. This CDR3 spans 15 amino acids. Germline V CDR1 and CDR2: SGHKS, YYEKEE (reference sequence). Unmatched junction bases numbered 8, after V lost 4 bases and J lost 5 bases. The CDR3 is CASSRVDRINEKLFF. CDR3 DNA sequence: TGTGCCAGCAGCCGGGTGGACAGGATAAATGAAAAACTGTTTTTT.

In this sample, this clone turned up a few times. The CDR3 DNA sequence: TGTGCCAGCAGCCCCATCTCGGGCGAGCAGTACTTC. Its protein is CASSPISGEQYF. The chain combines TRBV3-1 (or the pseudogene TRBV3-2) with TRBJ2-7; D unresolved. The CDR3 covers 12 residues. With 4 bases removed from V and 6 bases from J, the gap between germline ends came to 10 bases. CDR1 and CDR2 (germline): LGHDT, YNNKEL (reference sequence).

This chain connects TRBV10-3 to TRBJ2-1; D gene ambiguous. There are 13 residues in the CDR3. CDR1 and CDR2 from the germline V gene are ENHRY and SYGVKD. V was cut by 6 bases and J by 11 bases, with 17 bases left in between. The CDR3 region has the DNA TGTGCCATCAGATCAGATAATACCTTGAAGCAGTTCTTC. Its protein is CAIRSDNTLKQFF.

The chain couples TRBV5-1 to TRBJ2-1, with D maybe TRBD1 (6 bases). With 4 bases removed from V and 6 bases from J, the gap between germline ends came to 14 bases. The CDR3 totals 14 residues. Per germline, CDR1 SGHRS and CDR2 YFSETQ. This chain's CDR3 is CASSTTGQLNEQFF. DNA of the CDR3: TGCGCCAGCAGCACCACAGGACAGCTCAATGAGCAGTTCTTC.

The V and J genes are TRBV5-1 and TRBJ1-1, with D tentatively TRBD1 (6 bases). Germline-derived CDR1 and CDR2 are SGHRS and YFSETQ. This CDR3 comprises 13 residues. V was trimmed by 0 bases and J by 8 bases, leaving 11 bases between them. The CDR3 DNA follows: TGCGCCAGCAGCTTGGCCGCAGGGGCGGAAGCTTTCTTT. Amino acids: CASSLAAGAEAFF.

The table lists this clone with a few counts. J is TRBJ1-5 and V is TRBV7-6, with TRBD1 identical over 7 bases. CDR3 length: 15 residues. J was trimmed by 8 bases and V by 0 bases; bases with no gene match: 7. Per the germline V gene, CDR1 is SGHVS and CDR2 is FNYEAQ. CDR3 coding DNA: TGTGCCAGCAGCTTAGCTACAGGGGATTGGGAGCCCCAGCATTTT. This sequence encodes CASSLATGDWEPQHF.

This chain links TRBV19 with TRBJ2-6; D unresolved. This CDR3 has 14 residues. V was cut by 5 bases and J by 0 bases, with 5 bases left in between. CDR1 is LNHDA, CDR2 SQIVND, per germline (reference sequence). CDR3 loop: CASSRGSGANVLTF. The CDR3 DNA reads TGTGCCAGTAGTCGCGGCTCTGGGGCCAACGTCCTGACTTTC.

The rearrangement joins TRBV5-4 to TRBJ1-6; TRBD1 might be the D (5 bases). The CDR3 has 17 residues. Germline V gene data show CDR1 as SGHNT and CDR2 as YYREEE (reference sequence). With 1 base removed from V and 9 bases from J, the gap between germline ends came to 20 bases. CDR3: CASSLFSTGAEVSPLHF. The CDR3 DNA is TGTGCCAGCAGCTTGTTTTCCACTGGGGCAGAAGTTTCACCCCTCCACTTT.

The chain links TRBV6-6 to TRBJ2-3; D is unclear. V lost 0 bases and J lost 1, with 8 bases in between. CDR3 length: 15 amino acids. Looked up from germline, CDR1 is MNHNY and CDR2 is SVGAGI (reference sequence). The CDR3 nucleotides read TGTGCCAGCAGTTACTCGAAAGCCGGCACAGATACGCAGTATTTT. Translation: CASSYSKAGTDTQYF.

V is TRBV9 and J is TRBJ1-3, with a weak D call TRBD1 (5 bases). V dropped 5 bases and J dropped 0 bases, with 12 bases sitting between them. This CDR3 has 15 residues. From germline, CDR1 is SGDLS and CDR2 YYNGEE. The CDR3 region has the DNA TGTGCCAGCAGGCCGGGACTGGCCTCTGGAAACACCATATATTTT. Translating it yields CASRPGLASGNTIYF.

V is TRBV6-5 and J is TRBJ1-4, with D unclear. The CDR3 is 15 amino acids. Germline V gene lookup returns CDR1 MNHEY and CDR2 SVGAGI. With 0 bases removed from V and 2 bases from J, the gap between germline ends came to 7 bases. The CDR3 DNA is TGTGCCAGCAGTTACTCGAGAGGGACTAATGAAAAACTGTTTTTT. This translates into CASSYSRGTNEKLFF.

The genes are TRBV29-1 and TRBJ2-1; 11 bases are a match to TRBD1. The CDR3 sequence is 15 residues long. Germline V gene sequence: CDR1 SQVTM, CDR2 ANQGSEA. V lost 7 bases and J lost 2; bases outside the gene matches: 7. The DNA of the CDR3 is TGCAGCGGGATCCGGGACAGGGGGACCTACAATGAGCAGTTCTTC. Its protein is CSGIRDRGTYNEQFF.